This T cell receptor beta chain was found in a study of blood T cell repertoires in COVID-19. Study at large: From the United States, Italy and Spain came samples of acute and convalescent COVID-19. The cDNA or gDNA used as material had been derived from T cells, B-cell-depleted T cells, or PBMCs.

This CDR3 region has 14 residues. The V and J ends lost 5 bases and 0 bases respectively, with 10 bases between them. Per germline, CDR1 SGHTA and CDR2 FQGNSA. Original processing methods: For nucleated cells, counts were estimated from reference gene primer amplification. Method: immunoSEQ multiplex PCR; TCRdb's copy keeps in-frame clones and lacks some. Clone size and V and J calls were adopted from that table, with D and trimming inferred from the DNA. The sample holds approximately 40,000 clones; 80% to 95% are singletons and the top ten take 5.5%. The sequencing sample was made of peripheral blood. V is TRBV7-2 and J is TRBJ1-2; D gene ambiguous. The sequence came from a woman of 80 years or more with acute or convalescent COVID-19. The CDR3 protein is CASSRTDSNYGYTF. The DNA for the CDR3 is TGTGCCAGCAGCCGCACAGATTCTAACTATGGCTACACCTTC.